The entry below gives a single TCR beta chain sequence along with its context. These data originate in a study of blood T cell repertoires in COVID-19. Study as a whole: Nucleic acid was either cDNA or gDNA, and it came from T cells, B-cell-depleted T cells, or PBMCs.

Ages ranged from about 18 to 89 years, with residence in approximately 25 US areas. Clones were sequenced by immunoSEQ multiplex PCR, and TCRdb holds only the in-frame ones, with some missing. The repertoire holds some 100,000 clones, about 86% seen once, with less than 3% in the top ten. CDR3 length: 14 residues. The V and J ends lost 1 base and 4 bases, in that order; junction bases with no gene match: 1. CDR1 is SGHRS and CDR2 is YFSETQ in the germline V gene. The sequence was collected from a woman aged 45-65 years who had recovered from COVID-19. The V gene is TRBV5-1, the J gene TRBJ1-4; 7 bases align to TRBD1. Material: PBMCs or T cells enriched from blood (not recorded which). The DNA for the CDR3 is TGCGCCAGCAGCTTGACAGGGGTTAATGAAAAACTGTTTTTT. It codes for CASSLTGVNEKLFF. Combining the CDR3 with reference TRBV5-1 and TRBJ1-4 gives the whole variable domain KAGVTQTPRYLIKTRGQQVTLSCSPISGHRSVSWYQQTPGQGLQFLFEYFSETQRNKGNFPGRFSGRQFSNSRSEMNVSTLELGDSALYLCASSLTGVNEKLFFGSGTQLSVL.